One and the same sample provided the 18 T cell receptor beta chains below, sequenced in a study of beta chain features in type 1 diabetes. Sequencing targeted expressed TCRB transcripts, as all isolated RNA had been reverse transcribed. Here immunoSEQ multiplex PCR was the method, and the copy in TCRdb shows in-frame clones only, minus some. Found here are some 500,000 clones, over 9.5% of them singletons; the top ten hold roughly 0.046%. The sequenced sample consisted of naive CD4+ T cells from blood. Every receptor here comes from a young woman in good health.

This clone was detected only a few times. A read error may account for a junction end that differs from germline. The chain carries TRBV5-4 and TRBJ2-4; a possible D gene is TRBD2 (6 bases). The length of the CDR3 is 16 residues. Germline lookup yields CDR1 SGHNT and CDR2 YYREEE (reference sequence). The CDR3 coding sequence is TGTTCCAGCAGCTTGTATATGGGACTTGGCAAAAACATTCAGTACTTC. It is translated as CSSSLYMGLGKNIQYF. Using reference TRBV5-4 and TRBJ2-4 for the parts outside the CDR3, the full variable domain is ETGVTQSPTHLIKTRGQQVTLRCSSQSGHNTVSWYQQALGQGPQFIFQYYREEENGRGNFPPRFSGLQFPNYSSELNVNALELDDSALYLCSSSLYMGLGKNIQYFGAGTRLSVL.

The gene calls are TRBV4-1 and TRBJ2-1; D is ambiguous. The CDR3 sequence is 13 residues long. Trimming shortened V by 5 bases and J by 7 bases, and 12 bases separated the two germline ends. CDR1 and CDR2 (germline): MGHRA, YSYEKL. In nucleotides, the CDR3 is TGCGCCAGCAGCTTCGTCAGAGGAAATGAGCAGTTCTTC. It yields the protein CASSFVRGNEQFF.

This clone was counted a few times. The same CDR3 arises from other DNA sequences in this sample as well. The chain has TRBV15 and TRBJ1-3; D is unresolved. The CDR3 has 14 amino acids. The ends were cut back, 0 bases at V and 1 base at J, with 4 bases in the middle. Germline CDR1 is LNHNV and CDR2 is YYDKDF (reference sequence). The CDR3 region has the DNA TGTGCCACCAGCAGAGACCCATCTGGAAACACCATATATTTT. Its translation is CATSRDPSGNTIYF.

J is TRBJ2-2 and V is TRBV19; D might be TRBD1 (6 bases). Germline loops: CDR1 LNHDA, CDR2 SQIVND (reference sequence). Trimming stripped 7 bases from V and 6 bases from J, with 12 bases between. This CDR3 contains 13 residues. The CDR3 loop is CASTLQGSGELFF. The CDR3 DNA is TGTGCCAGTACCCTACAGGGCTCCGGGGAGCTGTTTTTT.

This clone has more than one count but fewer than ten. The chain recombines TRBV11-2 with TRBJ2-1; TRBD2 matches 11 bases. Germline CDR1 reads SGHAT; CDR2 reads FQNNGV. V lost 1 base to trimming and J lost 8 bases; unmatched junction nucleotides: 7. The CDR3 totals 16 residues. As DNA, the CDR3 is TGTGCCAGCAGCTTAGTAGCGGGAGGGCGCGGCCATGAGCAGTTCTTC. It yields the protein CASSLVAGGRGHEQFF.

The CDR3 reads CASSTRRVSDTQYF. CDR3 nucleotide sequence: TGTGCCAGCAGCACCCGTAGAGTCTCAGATACGCAGTATTTT. This chain links TRBV9 with TRBJ2-3, with D unresolved. Germline values: CDR1 SGDLS, CDR2 YYNGEE. V shed 4 bases and J shed 4 bases, with 13 bases lying between them. This CDR3 is 14 amino acids long. Full variable domain (rest looked up from reference TRBV9 and TRBJ2-3): DSGVTQTPKHLITATGQRVTLRCSPRSGDLSVYWYQQSLDQGLQFLIQYYNGEERAKGNILERFSAQQFPDLHSELNLSSLELGDSALYFCASSTRRVSDTQYFGPGTRLTVL.

This clone came up a few times. The V call is TRBV9, the J call TRBJ2-7; either TRBD1 or TRBD2 may supply D (5 bases each). The V gene lost 6 bases and the J gene lost 6 bases, with 19 bases spanning the gap. Germline V gives CDR1 SGDLS, CDR2 YYNGEE. The CDR3 covers 14 residues. The CDR3 sequence: CASTEGPSNGEQYF. The CDR3 region has the DNA TGTGCCAGCACCGAGGGACCTTCCAACGGCGAGCAGTACTTC.

The chain recombines TRBV19 with TRBJ2-5; 9 bases match TRBD1. The CDR3 totals 14 residues. Germline CDR1 LNHDA, CDR2 SQIVND (reference sequence). V gave up 4 bases and J gave up 0 bases; unmatched junction bases: 0. The CDR3 here is CASSRDRDQETQYF. As DNA, the CDR3 is TGTGCCAGTAGTAGGGACAGGGACCAAGAGACCCAGTACTTC.

This clone was counted a few times. V gene TRBV5-4 combines with J gene TRBJ2-3, with D possibly TRBD2 on 5 matching bases. Germline lookup yields CDR1 SGHNT and CDR2 YYREEE (reference sequence). This CDR3 contains 14 residues. Deletions cut 0 bases from V and 6 bases from J, with 11 bases between. The CDR3 coding sequence is TGTGCCAGCAGCTTGGCGGGGAAAGCGGATACGCAGTATTTT. It codes for CASSLAGKADTQYF.

Worth noting for this clone: The same CDR3 arises from other DNA sequences in this sample as well. CDR3 sequence (DNA): TGCGCCAGCAGCTTGGACGGAGAGACCCAGTACTTC. Translating it yields CASSLDGETQYF. The chain uses TRBV5-1 and TRBJ2-5, with no clear D. The CDR3 has 12 residues. Germline assignment: CDR1 SGHRS and CDR2 YFSETQ. V lost 0 bases, J lost 4 bases, and 4 bases lay in between.

This clone was picked up a small number of times. This chain joins TRBV4-3 and TRBJ2-7; 7 bases are shared with TRBD1. The germline V gene has CDR1 LGHNA and CDR2 YSLEER. The ends lost 4 bases at V and 2 bases at J; junction bases unmatched: 14. The CDR3 is made up of 17 amino acids. The CDR3 loop is CASSPSPGDREPYEQYF. CDR3 DNA sequence: TGCGCCAGCAGCCCCTCCCCCGGAGACAGGGAACCCTACGAGCAGTACTTC.

V usage is TRBV6-1 and J usage is TRBJ2-1; the D gene is possibly TRBD1 (6 bases). CDR1 MNHNS and CDR2 SASEGT come from the germline V gene. Trimming cost V 7 bases and J 8 bases, with 12 bases left between them. This CDR3 contains 12 residues. In DNA form, the CDR3 reads TGTGCCAGCATATACAGGGTCCATGAGCAGTTCTTC. It specifies CASIYRVHEQFF.

The chain carries TRBV14 and TRBJ1-1, with D possibly TRBD1 on 5 matching bases. The length of the CDR3 is 16 residues. V shed 3 bases and J shed 2 bases, with 16 bases lying between them. Germline CDR1 is SGHDN and CDR2 is FVKESK. This chain's CDR3 is CASSQGTKGLNTEAFF. The CDR3 bases are TGTGCCAGCAGCCAGGGGACCAAGGGGCTTAACACTGAAGCTTTCTTT.

This clone was picked up a small number of times. The CDR3 DNA follows: TGCGCCAGCAGCCAAGTCTACAATGAGCAGTTCTTC. Translation: CASSQVYNEQFF. The V gene is TRBV4-3, the J gene TRBJ2-1; no definite D call. V was shortened by 1 base and J by 3 bases, with 1 base between the two germline ends. The CDR3 totals 12 residues. Germline V gene lookup returns CDR1 LGHNA and CDR2 YSLEER.

The table lists this clone with a few counts. The chain employs TRBV9 and TRBJ2-5; the D gene is possibly TRBD2 (6 bases). Germline V gene lookup returns CDR1 SGDLS and CDR2 YYNGEE. The CDR3 has 15 residues. Trimming shortened V by 3 bases and J by 3 bases, and 15 bases separated the two germline ends. The CDR3 coding sequence is TGTGCCAGCAGCGCCCCAACCTCGGGGGAAGAGACCCAGTACTTC. This codes for CASSAPTSGEETQYF.

The chain links TRBV29-1 to TRBJ2-3; D ambiguous. Germline loops: CDR1 SQVTM, CDR2 ANQGSEA. The V and J ends lost 7 bases and 7 bases respectively, with 12 bases between them. The length of the CDR3 is 11 residues. CDR3 DNA: TGCAGCGGTAATGTGGGGAATACGCAGTATTTT. This translates into CSGNVGNTQYF.

J is TRBJ2-5 and V is TRBV2; 9 positions match TRBD1. The germline gives CDR1 SNHLY, CDR2 FYNNEI. V trimming: 3 bases; J trimming: 2 bases; junction bases outside the gene matches: 10. CDR3 length equals 17 residues. CDR3: CASSDIGTGKRQETQYF. DNA of the CDR3: TGTGCCAGCAGTGATATCGGGACAGGGAAACGACAAGAGACCCAGTACTTC.

The chain combines TRBV7-9 with TRBJ1-1; D is ambiguous. Trimming shortened V by 2 bases and J by 8 bases, and 9 bases separated the two germline ends. The CDR3 runs 12 residues. The germline gives CDR1 SEHNR, CDR2 FQNEAQ (reference sequence). Here the CDR3 reads CASSLKNVEAFF. CDR3 DNA sequence: TGTGCCAGCAGCTTAAAGAACGTCGAAGCTTTCTTT.